The TCR beta chain under discussion was sequenced for a study of cytomegalovirus exposure and HLA in healthy donors. Looking at the study overall: An earlier analysis identified 117 million unique TCR beta sequences in approximately 170 million T cells.

Primers for the PCR totalled 60 Vbeta and 13 Jbeta. The protocol was immunoSEQ multiplex PCR, while the TCRdb copy is restricted to in-frame clones and leaves out a portion. Altogether approximately 150,000 clones are present, roughly 79% being singletons, with the ten largest covering roughly 1.3%. Concerning this clone itself: The junction departs from germline at one end; a sequencing error may be responsible. This specimen includes other DNA sequences encoding the same CDR3.

The CDR3 contains 16 residues. The germline V gene has CDR1 LGHNA and CDR2 YSLEER. The sequencing input was PBMCs. This sequence was found in a man aged 25 to 40 in good health and CMV-seronegative. The chain couples TRBV4-3 to TRBJ1-5; the match to TRBD1 covers 9 bases. In DNA, the CDR3 is TGCGCCAGTAGCCAGGGACAGGGAATCGATGATCAGCCCCAGCATTTT. Its protein product is CASSQGQGIDDQPQHF.